This T cell receptor (beta chain) is drawn from a study of blood T cell repertoires in COVID-19. Whole-study context: In each case, the material was cDNA or gDNA derived from T cells, B-cell-depleted T cells, or PBMCs.

This CDR3 region has 17 residues. In germline, CDR1 is SGDLS, CDR2 YYNGEE. J gave up 4 bases and V 7 bases, and 14 bases lay outside the gene matches. The table came from immunoSEQ multiplex PCR; TCRdb's copy has only in-frame clones and leaves some out. The sample contains approximately 250,000 clones, 85% to 95% of which appear only once. Participants spanned ages 18 to 89 years and resided in about 25 US areas. Material for sequencing was PBMCs or T cells enriched from blood (not recorded which). This chain joins TRBV9 and TRBJ2-3; 11 bases agree with TRBD2. The receptor's source is a man aged 40-50 years who had been exposed to COVID-19. The CDR3 reads CASPDHLAGGSADTQYF. The CDR3 DNA reads as TGTGCCAGCCCAGACCATTTAGCGGGAGGGAGCGCAGATACGCAGTATTTT.